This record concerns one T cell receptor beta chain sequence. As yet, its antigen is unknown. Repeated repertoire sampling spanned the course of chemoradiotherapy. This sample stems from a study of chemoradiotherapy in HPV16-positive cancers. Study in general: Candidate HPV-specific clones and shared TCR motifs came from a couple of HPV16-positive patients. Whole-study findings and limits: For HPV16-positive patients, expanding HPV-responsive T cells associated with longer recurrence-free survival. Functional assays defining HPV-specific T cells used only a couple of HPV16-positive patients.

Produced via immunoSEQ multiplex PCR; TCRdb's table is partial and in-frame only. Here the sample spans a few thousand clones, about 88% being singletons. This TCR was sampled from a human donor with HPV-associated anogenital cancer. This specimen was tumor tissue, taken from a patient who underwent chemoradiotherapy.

CDR3 coding DNA: TGTGCCAGCAAAGCGACAGGGTTCTATGGCTACACCTTC. It specifies CASKATGFYGYTF. The chain carries TRBV6-1 and TRBJ1-2; 7 bases fit TRBD1. Germline lookup yields CDR1 MNHNS and CDR2 SASEGT. The CDR3 spans 13 residues. V lost 7 bases to trimming and J lost 4 bases; unmatched junction nucleotides: 6.